The next 28 T cell receptor beta chains were all read from a single sample in a study of human T cells and chemical hapten exposure. Using its own MiXCR run on the RACE reads, TCRdb lists one record per CDR3 protein. Of some 38,000 distinct CDR3 sequences listed, 9.5% are singletons. Time point in this sample: patch test 3, about 24 weeks after DPC sensitization. Indicated treatment: therapeutic diphenylcyclopropenone sensitization with weekly scalp DPC. Someone pulled total RNA out of unfractionated whole blood. The material was whole blood, obtained in connection with sensitization to the hapten diphenylcyclopropenone (DPC). Receptors originate from a man aged 50-59 years with alopecia areata. Some clones in this sample may be carry-over from other donors' samples.

The chain employs TRBV30 and TRBJ1-1; no reliable D call. The CDR3 consists of 13 residues. The V and J ends lost 3 bases and 3 bases respectively, with 11 bases between them. CDR1 is GTSNPN and CDR2 is SVGIG in the germline V gene (reference sequence). For the CDR3, the DNA is TGTGCCTGGAGCATCGCAGGTGACACTGAAGCTTTCTTT. It codes for CAWSIAGDTEAFF.

This clonotype was counted many times. The genes are TRBV4-1 and TRBJ2-7; TRBD2 matches at 7 bases. Unmatched junction bases numbered 8, after V lost 3 bases and J lost 0 bases. The germline V gene encodes CDR1 MGHRA and CDR2 YSYEKL. The CDR3 is 16 amino acids. The CDR3: CASSHGGSGSSYEQYF. For the CDR3, the DNA is TGCGCCAGCAGCCACGGCGGGAGTGGTAGCTCCTACGAGCAGTACTTC.

The V gene is TRBV7-8, the J gene TRBJ2-1, with TRBD2 identical over 15 bases. The junction had 10 bases not matched to a gene; V was cut back by 5 bases and J by 8 bases. The CDR3 contains 17 residues. Germline V gene sequence: CDR1 SGHVS, CDR2 FQNEAQ. The CDR3 here is CASSISWTSGRGYEQFF. The CDR3 bases are TGTGCCAGCAGCATCAGTTGGACTAGCGGGAGGGGGTATGAGCAGTTCTTC.

In this sample, this clonotype turned up many times. The chain joins TRBV28 to TRBJ2-5, with unresolved D. The germline V gene encodes CDR1 MDHEN and CDR2 SYDVKM. Trimming shortened V by 10 bases and J by 3 bases, and 6 bases separated the two germline ends. There are 10 residues in the CDR3. The DNA for the CDR3 is TGTGCCACCGCCAAAGAGACCCAGTACTTC. It specifies CATAKETQYF.

Many counts were recorded for this clonotype. This chain connects TRBV11-1 to TRBJ2-1; 11 bases fit TRBD1. J lost 2 bases, V lost 3 bases, and 0 bases had no gene match. Germline loops: CDR1 SGHAT, CDR2 FQDESV (reference sequence). The CDR3 contains 15 residues. CDR3 loop: CASSLGQGAYNEQFF. DNA of the CDR3: TGTGCCAGCAGCTTGGGACAGGGGGCCTACAATGAGCAGTTCTTC.

This clonotype was detected ten times or more. The rearrangement links TRBV29-1 to TRBJ2-3; 8 bases fit TRBD2. The germline gives CDR1 SQVTM, CDR2 ANQGSEA. This CDR3 is 14 amino acids long. Unmatched junction bases numbered 4, after V lost 3 bases and J lost 2 bases. Here the CDR3 DNA reads TGCAGCGTTGAGGGTAGCGGGACCACAGATACGCAGTATTTT. Amino acid sequence: CSVEGSGTTDTQYF.

The chain couples TRBV2 to TRBJ2-5, with TRBD2 matching 13 bases. Looked up from germline, CDR1 is SNHLY and CDR2 is FYNNEI. The CDR3 is 15 amino acids. V shed 9 bases and J 4 bases; nucleotides not matched to a gene: 8. The CDR3 loop reads CASARTSGSGETQYF. As DNA, the CDR3 is TGTGCCAGTGCTAGGACTAGCGGGAGTGGAGAGACCCAGTACTTC.

This chain links TRBV19 with TRBJ2-2, with TRBD1 matching over 9 bases. The CDR3 contains 18 residues. Trimming removed 0 bases from V and 4 bases from J; junction bases left unmatched: 9. CDR1 is LNHDA, CDR2 SQIVND, per germline (reference sequence). Written as DNA, the CDR3 is TGTGCCAGTAGTATAGAAGCCCCGGGACAGGGAAGCACCGGGGAGCTGTTTTTT. Protein: CASSIEAPGQGSTGELFF.

The rearrangement links TRBV29-1 to TRBJ2-3, with D uncertain. Germline CDR1 SQVTM, CDR2 ANQGSEA. The V end was cut by 4 bases, the J end by 2 bases, with 16 bases between. This CDR3 is built from 15 residues. CDR3 amino acids: CSVGRQPNPTDTQYF. The CDR3 DNA reads as TGCAGCGTTGGTCGGCAGCCCAACCCCACAGATACGCAGTATTTT.

This clonotype was picked up many times. V and J are TRBV7-3 and TRBJ1-2; TRBD1 aligns across 9 bases. The V segment lost 5 bases and the J segment 7 bases; nucleotides outside the gene matches: 11. The CDR3 totals 15 residues. CDR1 is SGHTA, CDR2 FQGTGA, per germline. This chain's CDR3 is CASSQPDRGGGGYTF. The CDR3 nucleotides are TGTGCCAGCAGCCAACCGGACAGGGGAGGCGGTGGCTACACCTTC.

This clonotype was seen ten or more times. The CDR3 DNA sequence: TGTGCCATCAGACGCGACATCGCGAACACCGGGGAGCTGTTTTTT. Translated, it gives CAIRRDIANTGELFF. V gene TRBV10-3 combines with J gene TRBJ2-2; D is undetermined. Germline V gene data show CDR1 as ENHRY and CDR2 as SYGVKD. The V end was cut by 6 bases, the J end by 0 bases, with 11 bases between. The CDR3 sequence is 15 residues long.

This clonotype was counted between two and nine times. As DNA, the CDR3 is TGTGCCAGTAGTATAGCGGTAGGGAGTAATGAGCAGTTCTTC. This gives the protein CASSIAVGSNEQFF. V and J are TRBV19 and TRBJ2-1; D perhaps matches TRBD2 (5 bases). The V and J ends lost 1 base and 7 bases respectively, with 11 bases between them. The CDR3 loop spans 14 amino acids. CDR1 is LNHDA, CDR2 SQIVND, per germline (reference sequence).

This clonotype was recorded at least ten times. The chain employs TRBV12-3 or TRBV12-4 and TRBJ1-6; TRBD1 matches at 10 bases. This CDR3 comprises 15 residues. V shed 8 bases, J shed 6 bases, and the junction held 7 bases outside the gene matches. Here the CDR3 DNA reads TGTGCCAGCGGGGGACAGGGGAACATTAATTCACCCCTCCACTTT. It translates to CASGGQGNINSPLHF.

As concerns this clonotype: This may stem from a read error, because a much larger clone lies one nucleotide away. The chain joins TRBV20-1 to TRBJ2-1; 13 bases match TRBD2. CDR3 length: 15 amino acids. Germline assignment: CDR1 DFQATT and CDR2 SNEGSKA (reference sequence). V shed 6 bases, J shed 4 bases, and the junction held 6 bases outside the gene matches. The CDR3 here is CSATSGGERYNEQFF. The CDR3 DNA follows: TGCAGTGCCACTAGCGGGGGGGAGAGGTACAATGAGCAGTTCTTC.

This clonotype was seen more than once but under ten times. The genes are TRBV12-3 or TRBV12-4 and TRBJ2-1, with a possible D match to TRBD2 (5 bases). The germline V and J ends were trimmed by 8 bases and 4 bases, with 15 bases remaining between them. CDR3 size: 14 residues. CDR3 DNA: TGTGCCAGCCAAAGACCCGGACTTTACAATGAGCAGTTCTTC. Its translation is CASQRPGLYNEQFF.

This clonotype was recorded at least ten times. This chain links TRBV30 with TRBJ1-2; no clear D. Germline CDR1 and CDR2: GTSNPN and SVGIG (reference sequence). Deletions cut 1 base from V and 10 bases from J, with 10 bases between. This CDR3 has 11 residues. For the CDR3, the DNA is TGTGCCTGGAGTGAAGGTGGAGCCTACACCTTC. It codes for CAWSEGGAYTF.

This clonotype was counted many times. The CDR3 protein is CAWNPGLAGASTGELFF. CDR3 DNA: TGTGCCTGGAATCCAGGACTAGCGGGAGCCAGCACCGGGGAGCTGTTTTTT. This chain links TRBV30 with TRBJ2-2; 13 nucleotides line up with TRBD2. Germline V gives CDR1 GTSNPN, CDR2 SVGIG (reference sequence). This CDR3 has 17 amino acids. With 4 bases clipped from V and 4 bases from J, the junction kept 9 bases outside the gene matches.

At least ten counts were recorded for this clonotype. The rearrangement joins TRBV6-6 to TRBJ2-7, with 12 bases matching TRBD2. V shed 2 bases and J 5 bases; nucleotides not matched to a gene: 4. Germline lookup yields CDR1 MNHNY and CDR2 SVGAGI (reference sequence). CDR3 size: 15 residues. The chain's CDR3 is CASSYGLAGRNEQYF. DNA of the CDR3: TGTGCCAGCAGTTACGGACTAGCGGGAAGGAACGAGCAGTACTTC.

This clonotype was seen repeatedly, ten times or more. This sequence joins TRBV29-1 and TRBJ2-3; D gene unclear. V was clipped by 0 bases and J by 3 bases, with 7 bases between them. Germline-derived CDR1 and CDR2 are SQVTM and ANQGSEA. The CDR3 extends over 13 amino acids. The DNA for the CDR3 is TGCAGCGTTGAAGACGGCGCGACAGATACGCAGTATTTT. Its protein is CSVEDGATDTQYF.

The J gene is TRBJ2-3, the V gene TRBV11-2; D is ambiguous. The CDR3 is 12 residues long. Germline loops: CDR1 SGHAT, CDR2 FQNNGV. V was clipped by 2 bases and J by 6 bases, with 6 bases between them. CDR3 protein: CASSLLVDTQYF. CDR3 coding DNA: TGTGCCAGCAGCTTACTGGTTGATACGCAGTATTTT.

In its sample, this clonotype was seen a few times. This sequence joins TRBV4-3 and TRBJ2-2, with 7 bases that match TRBD2. CDR3 length: 14 amino acids. The V segment lost 2 bases and the J segment 5 bases; nucleotides outside the gene matches: 2. Germline CDR1 is LGHNA and CDR2 is YSLEER. CDR3 DNA: TGCGCCAGCAGCCAAATGGGAGGGACCGGGGAGCTGTTTTTT. Its translation: CASSQMGGTGELFF.

This clonotype was detected a few times. The gene calls are TRBV30 and TRBJ1-2; D ambiguous. CDR3 size: 14 residues. Per the germline V gene, CDR1 is GTSNPN and CDR2 is SVGIG (reference sequence). Trimming removed 4 bases at V and 4 bases at J, with 16 bases between. CDR3 protein: CAWKSSRKTYGYTF. The CDR3 DNA follows: TGTGCCTGGAAAAGCTCCAGGAAGACCTATGGCTACACCTTC.

This clonotype has at least ten counts. The J gene is TRBJ2-3, the V gene TRBV5-4; 11 positions match TRBD2. The CDR3 has 16 residues. Germline CDR1 SGHNT, CDR2 YYREEE (reference sequence). Losses at the gene ends were 3 bases for V and 3 bases for J; bases not matched to a gene: 6. The chain's CDR3 is CASSSRTSGWTDTQYF. CDR3 nucleotide sequence: TGTGCCAGCAGCTCGCGGACTAGCGGGTGGACAGATACGCAGTATTTT.

J is TRBJ2-5 and V is TRBV11-2, with D perhaps matching TRBD2 (7 bases). Germline CDR1 is SGHAT and CDR2 is FQNNGV. This CDR3 region has 15 residues. Between the trimmed V and J ends, which lost 5 bases and 2 bases, there was a span of 15 bases. CDR3 protein: CASSQARGGQETQYF. Written as DNA, the CDR3 is TGTGCCAGCAGCCAGGCGAGGGGGGGTCAAGAGACCCAGTACTTC.

This clonotype was seen at least ten times. The V call is TRBV28, the J call TRBJ1-2, with D perhaps TRBD1 (5 bases). V was pared by 3 bases and J by 4 bases, with 9 bases between. Germline V gives CDR1 MDHEN, CDR2 SYDVKM. The CDR3 runs to 13 residues. The DNA of the CDR3 is TGTGCCAGCAGTTTGACAGCTCTCTATGGCTACACCTTC. This encodes CASSLTALYGYTF.

This clonotype showed up many times. This CDR3 is CSVERTGSPYEQYF. The CDR3 DNA sequence: TGCAGCGTTGAGAGGACAGGTTCTCCCTACGAGCAGTACTTC. V and J are TRBV29-1 and TRBJ2-7, with 7 bases that match TRBD1. V gave up 3 bases and J gave up 2 bases; unmatched junction bases: 7. CDR1 is SQVTM and CDR2 is ANQGSEA in the germline V gene. This CDR3 region has 14 residues.

The rearrangement links TRBV19 to TRBJ1-5; 9 nucleotides match TRBD1. V shed 3 bases and J 1 base; nucleotides not matched to a gene: 1. The CDR3 consists of 15 residues. Germline CDR1 reads LNHDA; CDR2 reads SQIVND (reference sequence). This chain's CDR3 is CASSMGTGSNQPQHF. The DNA of the CDR3 is TGTGCCAGTAGTATGGGGACAGGGAGCAATCAGCCCCAGCATTTT.

A few counts support this clonotype. The chain employs TRBV5-1 and TRBJ2-3; no definite D call. Trimming shortened V by 2 bases and J by 1 base, and 8 bases separated the two germline ends. This CDR3 contains 14 residues. CDR1 and CDR2 from the germline V gene are SGHRS and YFSETQ. The CDR3 bases are TGCGCCAGCAGCTTCCTAGAGGGCACAGATACGCAGTATTTT. Protein sequence: CASSFLEGTDTQYF. Variable domain in full (rest from reference TRBV5-1 and TRBJ2-3): KAGVTQTPRYLIKTRGQQVTLSCSPISGHRSVSWYQQTPGQGLQFLFEYFSETQRNKGNFPGRFSGRQFSNSRSEMNVSTLELGDSALYLCASSFLEGTDTQYFGPGTRLTVL.